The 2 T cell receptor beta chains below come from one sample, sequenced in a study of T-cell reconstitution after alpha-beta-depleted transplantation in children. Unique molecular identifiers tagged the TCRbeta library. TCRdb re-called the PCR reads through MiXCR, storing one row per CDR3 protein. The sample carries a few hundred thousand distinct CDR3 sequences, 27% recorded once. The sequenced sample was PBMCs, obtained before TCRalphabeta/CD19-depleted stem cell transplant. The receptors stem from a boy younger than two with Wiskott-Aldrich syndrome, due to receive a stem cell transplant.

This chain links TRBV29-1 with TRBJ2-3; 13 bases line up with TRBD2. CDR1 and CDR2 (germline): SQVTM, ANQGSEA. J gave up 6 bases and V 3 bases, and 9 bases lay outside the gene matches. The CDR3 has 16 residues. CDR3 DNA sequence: TGCAGCGTTGAGGGACTAGCGGGGTCTCCTGAGGATACGCAGTATTTT. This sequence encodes CSVEGLAGSPEDTQYF.

CDR3 nucleotide sequence: TGTGCCAGCAGCCAAGGGGGGAGAGGCTACGAGCAGTACTTC. Translation gives CASSQGGRGYEQYF. This chain connects TRBV3-1 to TRBJ2-7, with D tentatively TRBD1 or TRBD2 (5 bases each). CDR1 and CDR2 (germline): LGHDT, YNNKEL (reference sequence). Trimming took 1 base from V and 3 from J, leaving 10 bases between them. The CDR3 is 14 amino acids.